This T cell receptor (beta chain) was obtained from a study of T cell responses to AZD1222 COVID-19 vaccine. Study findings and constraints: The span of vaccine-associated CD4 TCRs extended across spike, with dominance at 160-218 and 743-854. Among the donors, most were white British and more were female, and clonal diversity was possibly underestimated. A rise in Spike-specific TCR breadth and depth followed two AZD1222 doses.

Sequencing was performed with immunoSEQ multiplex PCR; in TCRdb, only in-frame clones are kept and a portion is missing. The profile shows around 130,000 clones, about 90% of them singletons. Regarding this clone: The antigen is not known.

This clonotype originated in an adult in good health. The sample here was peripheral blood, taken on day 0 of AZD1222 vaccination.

CDR3 protein: CATSETTGEAFF. Written as DNA, the CDR3 is TGTGCCACCAGTGAGACAACAGGGGAAGCTTTCTTT. The chain is built from TRBV24-1 and TRBJ1-1; D is perhaps TRBD1 (6 bases). The V and J ends lost 4 bases and 8 bases respectively, with 10 bases between them. The CDR3 has 12 residues. The germline CDR1 and CDR2 sequences are KGHDR and SFDVKD.